A selection of T cell receptor beta chains follows, all from one sample in a study of T cells after posttransplantation cyclophosphamide. This table comes from immunoSEQ multiplex PCR, and its TCRdb copy is limited to in-frame clones, with some not included. Found here are more than 20,000 clones, more than 70% of them singletons; the top ten hold roughly 6.3%. Sequenced: PBMCs. These receptor sequences come from a woman aged 55-70 years with a blood cancer, CMV-positive, and with a related stem cell donor. Both conserved end residues are part of each CDR3.

CDR3 protein: CAWSKLDRGRPYEQYF; V gene: TRBV30; J gene: TRBJ2-7
CDR3 protein: CASSSLDRGSNQPQHF; V gene: TRBV7-8; J gene: TRBJ1-5
CDR3 protein: CASNTGVDRDGYTF; V gene: TRBV6-5; J gene: TRBJ1-2
CDR3 protein: CASSPGTAQYNEQFF; V gene: TRBV4-1; J gene: TRBJ2-1
CDR3 protein: CASSFGLNSYNEQFF; V gene: TRBV5-1; J gene: TRBJ2-1
CDR3 protein: CASSQGNGGSSYEQYF; V gene: TRBV4-2; J gene: TRBJ2-7
CDR3 protein: CASSGQGNQPQHF; V gene: TRBV10-2; J gene: TRBJ1-5
CDR3 protein: CASSSTRDEQFF; V gene: TRBV18; J gene: TRBJ2-1
CDR3 protein: CASSLGQISGANVLTF; V gene: TRBV5-1; J gene: TRBJ2-6
CDR3 protein: CASSRQGVTGELFF; V gene: TRBV4-1; J gene: TRBJ2-2
CDR3 protein: CASLASMAYEQYF; V gene: TRBV6-1; J gene: TRBJ2-7
CDR3 protein: CAWKSPVVTDTQYF; V gene: TRBV30; J gene: TRBJ2-3